These 16 T cell receptor beta chains share one sample of origin, sequenced in a study of prognosis after radiotherapy for stage I lung cancer. The authors amplified TCR beta CDR3 from genomic DNA using two-round multiplex PCR. First-round PCR employed TRBV- and TRBJ-specific primers for each gene. TCRdb called the multiplex PCR reads again in MiXCR, with one record for every CDR3 protein. The sample has 30,000 to 40,000 distinct CDR3 sequences; less than 35% are singletons. Material: PBMCs, obtained before or after stereotactic body radiation therapy (not recorded which). Source of these receptors: a donor aged 50 or older with non-small cell lung cancer.

On this clonotype: One end of the junction fails to match germline, which may point to a read error. This chain connects TRBV12-3 or TRBV12-4 to TRBJ1-4; D may be TRBD1 (5 bases). This CDR3 is 15 amino acids long. CDR3 region: CASSFGRGVHEKLLF. DNA of the CDR3: TGTGCCAGCAGTTTTGGAAGGGGAGTTCATGAAAAACTGCTTTTT.

V and J are TRBV5-4 and TRBJ2-7; perhaps TRBD1 as D (6 bases). Trimming took off 6 bases at V and 3 bases at J, with 16 bases between the two ends. The germline CDR1 and CDR2 sequences are SGHNT and YYREEE (reference sequence). The CDR3 is 14 residues long. The CDR3 loop reads CASIERTANYEQYF. The CDR3 region has the DNA TGTGCCAGCATCGAGAGGACAGCAAACTACGAGCAGTACTTC.

This clonotype was counted ten times or more. V is TRBV28 and J is TRBJ2-7, with D possibly TRBD1 on 6 matching bases. CDR1 and CDR2 from the germline V gene are MDHEN and SYDVKM. The CDR3 loop spans 16 amino acids. V shed 5 bases and J shed 4 bases, with 21 bases lying between them. The CDR3 is CASSVTGFRANYEQYF. The CDR3 bases are TGTGCCAGCAGTGTGACAGGATTTAGGGCAAATTACGAGCAGTACTTC. The whole variable domain, filled in from reference TRBV28 and TRBJ2-7, reads DVKVTQSSRYLVKRTGEKVFLECVQDMDHENMFWYRQDPGLGLRLIYFSYDVKMKEKGDIPEGYSVSREKKERFSLILESASTNQTSMYLCASSVTGFRANYEQYFGPGTRLTVT.

This clonotype was counted many times. The V gene is TRBV30, the J gene TRBJ1-3; D unresolved. This CDR3 is 14 amino acids long. V lost 2 bases to trimming and J lost 0 bases, with 8 bases between them. Looked up from germline, CDR1 is GTSNPN and CDR2 is SVGIG (reference sequence). The CDR3, as DNA: TGTGCCTGGAGTAGAGAGAGCTCTGGAAACACCATATATTTT. Its translation is CAWSRESSGNTIYF.

The genes are TRBV30 and TRBJ1-4; TRBD1 matches at 8 bases. Germline-derived CDR1 and CDR2 are GTSNPN and SVGIG (reference sequence). Trimming cost V 3 bases and J 3 bases; bases outside gene matches: 3. There are 14 residues in the CDR3. The CDR3 bases are TGTGCCTGGAGCCAGACAGGGGCTAATGAAAAACTGTTTTTT. Translation gives CAWSQTGANEKLFF. Looking up the rest from reference TRBV30 and TRBJ1-4 gives the full variable domain: SQTIHQWPATLVQPVGSPLSLECTVEGTSNPNLYWYRQAAGRGLQLLFYSVGIGQISSEVPQNLSASRPQDRQFILSSKKLLLSDSGFYLCAWSQTGANEKLFFGSGTQLSVL.

In its sample, this clonotype was seen many times. The chain links TRBV20-1 to TRBJ1-1, with TRBD1 matching over 9 bases. Unmatched junction bases numbered 7, after V lost 6 bases and J lost 5 bases. CDR1 and CDR2 from the germline V gene are DFQATT and SNEGSKA (reference sequence). This CDR3 has 13 amino acids. The DNA of the CDR3 is TGCAGTGCACCGGGACAGGGTAAAACTGAAGCTTTCTTT. Its protein product is CSAPGQGKTEAFF.

Of note for this clonotype: The CDR3 does not end in the conserved phenylalanine or tryptophan, so this is likely a read error. This chain uses TRBV28 with TRBJ2-7; no definite D call. V lost 7 bases and J 2 bases, leaving 9 bases between the germline ends. The germline gives CDR1 MDHEN, CDR2 SYDVKM. CDR3 length: 12 amino acids. The CDR3 is CASKSSAYEQYL. CDR3 DNA sequence: TGTGCCAGCAAAAGCAGTGCCTACGAGCAGTACTTA.

This clonotype showed up just a few times. The rearrangement links TRBV18 to TRBJ2-5; D unclear. The V end was cut by 0 bases, the J end by 4 bases, with 3 bases between. The CDR3 is 12 amino acids. CDR1 and CDR2 (germline): KGHSH, LQKENI. CDR3 sequence: CASSPPRETQYF. Written as DNA, the CDR3 is TGTGCCAGCTCACCACCTCGAGAGACCCAGTACTTC.

This clonotype showed up many times. V usage is TRBV11-1 and J usage is TRBJ2-3, with D possibly called TRBD1 or TRBD2 (6 bases each). The V end lost 2 bases, the J end lost 0 bases, and 15 bases lay between the germline ends. CDR1 SGHAT and CDR2 FQDESV come from the germline V gene (reference sequence). The CDR3 has 17 residues. The CDR3: CASSLYTGAYSTDTQYF. The CDR3 region has the DNA TGTGCCAGCAGCTTATATACGGGGGCCTATAGCACAGATACGCAGTATTTT.

V usage is TRBV7-8 and J usage is TRBJ2-3; D is ambiguous. Germline V lookup: CDR1 SGHVS, CDR2 FQNEAQ. The CDR3 consists of 14 residues. The V end lost 0 bases, the J end lost 15 bases, and 19 bases lay between the germline ends. CDR3 in DNA: TGTGCCAGCAGCTTAGCGGAAACGGCAGATACGAAATATTTT. This gives the protein CASSLAETADTKYF. Filled out from reference TRBV7-8 and TRBJ2-3, the complete variable domain reads GAGVSQSPRYKVAKRGQDVALRCDPISGHVSLFWYQQALGQGPEFLTYFQNEAQLDKSGLPSDRFFAERPEGSVSTLKIQRTQQEDSAVYLCASSLAETADTKYFGPGTRLTVL.

As for this clonotype: This likely stems from a read error, as it lies one base from a far larger clone. V gene TRBV7-2 combines with J gene TRBJ1-2; D is unresolved. Trimming pared 1 base from V and 6 bases from J, leaving 9 bases between. The CDR3 loop spans 13 amino acids. Germline assignment: CDR1 SGHTA and CDR2 FQGNSA. The CDR3 loop is CASSLVGWDGYTF. For the CDR3, the DNA is TGTGCCAGCAGCTTAGTAGGTTGGGATGGCTACACCTTC.

This clonotype was detected many times. The chain carries TRBV24-1 and TRBJ2-5; D gene ambiguous. Germline lookup yields CDR1 KGHDR and CDR2 SFDVKD. The CDR3 runs 14 residues. V dropped 4 bases and J dropped 5 bases, with 13 bases sitting between them. The CDR3 sequence: CATSEGRARETQYF. In DNA, the CDR3 is TGTGCCACCAGTGAAGGACGGGCCCGGGAGACCCAGTACTTC.

This chain joins TRBV5-1 and TRBJ1-1; the D gene is possibly TRBD1 (5 bases). The V gene lost 4 bases and the J gene lost 6 bases, with 16 bases spanning the gap. Per the germline V gene, CDR1 is SGHRS and CDR2 is YFSETQ. CDR3 length equals 14 residues. The CDR3 DNA reads as TGCGCCAGCAGCCAGGGTACGTCGGCCGCTGAAGCTTTCTTT. Translated, it gives CASSQGTSAAEAFF.

Turning to this clonotype: The likely explanation is a read error, given a far larger clone one base away. This chain connects TRBV12-3 or TRBV12-4 to TRBJ1-6; D is uncertain. This CDR3 has 15 amino acids. V was trimmed by 1 base and J by 2 bases, leaving 6 bases between them. Here the CDR3 DNA reads TGTGCCAGCAGTTTAGTGGCCGCCTATAATTCACCCCTCCACTTT. As protein: CASSLVAAYNSPLHF.

J is TRBJ2-2 and V is TRBV28; D perhaps matches TRBD1 (6 bases). V was trimmed by 2 bases and J by 5 bases, leaving 15 bases between them. Germline CDR1 reads MDHEN; CDR2 reads SYDVKM. The CDR3 covers 16 residues. This CDR3 is CASSLPTGRWTGELFF. In DNA form, the CDR3 reads TGTGCCAGCAGTTTACCCACAGGGAGATGGACCGGGGAGCTGTTTTTT.

This clonotype was seen many times. The chain links TRBV9 to TRBJ1-6, with D perhaps matching TRBD1 (5 bases). Trimming left V 0 bases short and J 6 bases short, with 10 bases between. The V gene's germline CDR1 is SGDLS and CDR2 YYNGEE. The CDR3 consists of 15 residues. The CDR3 bases are TGTGCCAGCAGCGTAGAGGGGCAGGGTAATTCACCCCTCCACTTT. Residues: CASSVEGQGNSPLHF.